This is a list of T cell receptor beta chains from one sample in a study of blood T cell repertoires in COVID-19. TCRdb's table, derived via immunoSEQ multiplex PCR, lists solely in-frame clones and lacks some. In the table there are a few hundred thousand clones, more than 70% of which are singletons. The sample was PBMCs or T cells enriched from blood (not recorded which). These receptor sequences come from a man aged 40-50 years in a cohort exposed to, infected with or recovered from COVID-19 (not recorded which). Each CDR3 is given with its conserved first and last residue. D genes are given only for firm matches. The size of a clone is reported for some rows only, either as once, few or many, or as a class for expanded clones.

DNA	CDR3	J	size	D	V
TGCGCCAGCAGCTTCAGCCGGGGGTTTGAGAATGAAAAACTGTTTTTT	CASSFSRGFENEKLFF	TRBJ1-4	.	.	TRBV5-1
TGTGCCAGCTCACTTACCACAGTGGCGGGACGCACAGATACGCAGTATTTT	CASSLTTVAGRTDTQYF	TRBJ2-3	.	.	TRBV18
TGTGCCAGCAGCCCCCTCCGGGGGGGGTGGGACACTGAAGCTTTCTTT	CASSPLRGGWDTEAFF	TRBJ1-1	.	.	TRBV14
TGTGCCAGCAGTTTATTGGCGCAGGGCGTTTTGCAGAATGAGCAGTTCTTC	CASSLLAQGVLQNEQFF	TRBJ2-1	.	.	TRBV27
TGTGCCAGTAGGACAAGGACAGGGAACACCGGGGAGCTGTTTTTT	CASRTRTGNTGELFF	TRBJ2-2	.	TRBD1	TRBV19
TGTGCCAGCAGCCCACACAGGGATAACACAGATACGCAGTATTTT	CASSPHRDNTDTQYF	TRBJ2-3	.	.	TRBV7-9
TGTGCCAGCAGGACTAGCGGACGCACAGATACGCAGTATTTT	CASRTSGRTDTQYF	TRBJ2-3	.	TRBD2	TRBV2
TGTGCCAGCAGCGAGACAGGGAGAATTAATGAGCAGTTCTTC	CASSETGRINEQFF	TRBJ2-1	.	TRBD1	TRBV13
TGTGCCACCAAACAGGGCGCGATAGCCAAAAACATTCAGTACTTC	CATKQGAIAKNIQYF	TRBJ2-4	.	.	TRBV2
TGTGCCAGCTCGCGGGGCAGGGAGACCTACGAGCAGTACTTC	CASSRGRETYEQYF	TRBJ2-7	.	.	TRBV18
TGTGCCAGCAGTGAAGGGGTGGCGGGGGCAGGTCAGCCCCAGCATTTT	CASSEGVAGAGQPQHF	TRBJ1-5	.	.	TRBV6-1
TGTGCCAGCAGTCCGGGACTAGCGGGAGAGGCAAGTGAGCAGTTCTTC	CASSPGLAGEASEQFF	TRBJ2-1	few	TRBD2	TRBV6-4
TGTGCCAGCAGCCCCTACCTAGGGGGATCAGGAAACACCATATATTTT	CASSPYLGGSGNTIYF	TRBJ1-3	.	.	TRBV7-2
TGTGCCAGCAGCAGTCCCGGGACTAGCGGACAAAGCTCCTACAATGAGCAGTTCTTC	CASSSPGTSGQSSYNEQFF	TRBJ2-1	once	TRBD2	TRBV7-2
TGTGCCAGCAGTTTTTTGGGACAGGGCTATGGCTACACCTTC	CASSFLGQGYGYTF	TRBJ1-2	.	TRBD1	TRBV27
TGTGCCACCAGTGATTTCAGGGGACATGGCTACACCTTC	CATSDFRGHGYTF	TRBJ1-2	.	.	TRBV24-1
TGTGCCAGCAGTACCGGGACTAGCGGGAGCTCCTACAATGAGCAGTTCTTC	CASSTGTSGSSYNEQFF	TRBJ2-1	.	TRBD2	TRBV6-2/TRBV6-3
TGTGCCACCAGTGTAGCGGGAGGAGCCAAAAACATTCAGTACTTC	CATSVAGGAKNIQYF	TRBJ2-4	.	TRBD2	TRBV15
TGCAGCGTTGTTTTCGGAGTCGATCCGAACACCGGGGAGCTGTTTTTT	CSVVFGVDPNTGELFF	TRBJ2-2	.	.	TRBV29-1
TGTGCCAGCCACGGAGACAGGGGGCACACCGGGGAGCTGTTTTTT	CASHGDRGHTGELFF	TRBJ2-2	.	TRBD1	TRBV2
TGTGCCACCAGCAGAGATGGGGGGACAGGTAGTTCGAAAGCTTTCTTT	CATSRDGGTGSSKAFF	TRBJ1-1	few	TRBD1	TRBV15
TGTGCCAGCAGCGCGACTAGCGGCGAGCAGTACTTC	CASSATSGEQYF	TRBJ2-7	few	TRBD2	TRBV7-8
TGCGCCAGCAGCCAAGATCCCCAGGGGGGTTTCTCTGGAAACACCATATATTTT	CASSQDPQGGFSGNTIYF	TRBJ1-3	.	TRBD1	TRBV4-1
TGTGCCAGCTCACCGACAGGGGCGAATAATGAAAAACTGTTTTTT	CASSPTGANNEKLFF	TRBJ1-4	.	TRBD1	TRBV18
TGCGCCAGCAGCGCCCCGGGACTAGCGGGATATAGGAATGAGCAGTTCTTC	CASSAPGLAGYRNEQFF	TRBJ2-1	.	TRBD2	TRBV5-1
TGTGCCAGCAGCGTATCAGCTAGCGACCGCAATGAGCAGTTCTTC	CASSVSASDRNEQFF	TRBJ2-1	.	.	TRBV9
TGTGCCAGCTCACCACCTGTTCGGAATGAGCAGTTCTTC	CASSPPVRNEQFF	TRBJ2-1	.	.	TRBV18
TGTGCCAGCAGCTTGGGCAGAGCGGCCTACGAGCAGTACTTC	CASSLGRAAYEQYF	TRBJ2-7	.	.	TRBV7-9
TGTGCCAGCAGCCAAGAGGGGCGCACTGAAGCTTTCTTT	CASSQEGRTEAFF	TRBJ1-1	.	.	TRBV3-1/TRBV3-2
TGTGCCAGCAGCTTAGACAGGGTAGGCAATGAGCAGTTCTTC	CASSLDRVGNEQFF	TRBJ2-1	.	.	TRBV7-9
TGTGCCAGCAGTAGCGGGGCCTACAATGAGCAGTTCTTC	CASSSGAYNEQFF	TRBJ2-1	.	TRBD2	TRBV6-5
TGTGCCAGTTCCCCGGGACAGGGAAGCATTCAGTACTTC	CASSPGQGSIQYF	TRBJ2-4	.	TRBD1	TRBV7-3
TGTGCCAGTGGGTCCGCGGGAGGGCCCGGGGAGCTGTTTTTT	CASGSAGGPGELFF	TRBJ2-2	.	TRBD2	TRBV19
TGTGCCAGCAGCGTAGCAGGGGTTTATCCCTACAATGAGCAGTTCTTC	CASSVAGVYPYNEQFF	TRBJ2-1	.	.	TRBV9
TGTGCCAGCTCACCTACTAACGACAGAACTGGAAACACCATATATTTT	CASSPTNDRTGNTIYF	TRBJ1-3	.	.	TRBV18